This entry lists 13 T cell receptor beta chains sequenced from one sample in a study of blood T cell repertoires in COVID-19. Sequencing was performed with immunoSEQ multiplex PCR; in TCRdb, only in-frame clones are kept and a portion is missing. The sample records under 250,000 clones, roughly 86% being singletons. The sequenced material came from peripheral blood. These receptors came from a woman in her fifties or sixties who had recovered from COVID-19.

The chain has TRBV6-5 and TRBJ2-7, with 8 bases matching TRBD1. V gave up 2 bases and J gave up 4 bases; unmatched junction bases: 10. From germline, CDR1 is MNHEY and CDR2 SVGAGI. This CDR3 is 16 amino acids long. Written as DNA, the CDR3 is TGTGCCAGCAGTTACAGCCCGACAGGGGTTCTGTACGAGCAGTACTTC. This translates into CASSYSPTGVLYEQYF.

V is TRBV7-3 and J is TRBJ2-2; D is perhaps TRBD1 (6 bases). V gave up 6 bases and J gave up 1 base, with 12 bases separating them. Germline V lookup: CDR1 SGHTA, CDR2 FQGTGA. This CDR3 has 15 residues. In DNA, the CDR3 is TGTGCCAGCAGTCCGACAGGAGAGAACACCGGGGAGCTGTTTTTT. Residues: CASSPTGENTGELFF.

The rearrangement links TRBV12-5 to TRBJ2-5; TRBD2 agrees at 11 bases. Germline CDR1 LGHNT, CDR2 FRNRAP. CDR3 length equals 17 residues. V gave up 6 bases and J gave up 7 bases; unmatched junction bases: 16. CDR3 sequence (DNA): TGTGCTAGTGGCCGTGCTAGCGGGGGGCCCGGTGGACGGACCCAGTACTTC. Translating gives CASGRASGGPGGRTQYF.

The chain is built from TRBV3-1 (or the pseudogene TRBV3-2) and TRBJ1-2, with no clear D. The CDR3 extends over 15 amino acids. Germline values: CDR1 LGHDT, CDR2 YNNKEL (reference sequence). Trimming cost V 0 bases and J 3 bases, with 11 bases left between them. The CDR3 nucleotides are TGTGCCAGCAGCCAAGAATTGAGGGTAGACTATGGCTACACCTTC. Translation gives CASSQELRVDYGYTF.

Only a few counts were recorded for this clone. The chain carries TRBV7-9 and TRBJ1-2; TRBD1 aligns across 7 bases. Germline CDR1 and CDR2: SEHNR and FQNEAQ (reference sequence). J gave up 3 bases and V 5 bases, and 3 bases lay outside the gene matches. The CDR3 consists of 13 residues. The DNA of the CDR3 is TGTGCCAGCAGCATCGACAGGGACTATGGCTACACCTTC. Translation gives CASSIDRDYGYTF.

The chain's CDR3 is CASFPGQGISYEQYF. The CDR3 region has the DNA TGCGCCAGCTTTCCGGGACAGGGGATTTCCTACGAGCAGTACTTC. V gene TRBV5-1 combines with J gene TRBJ2-7; TRBD1 aligns across 10 bases. Germline CDR1 is SGHRS and CDR2 is YFSETQ. Trimming at V came to 7 bases and at J to 1 base, leaving 8 bases not matched to a gene. There are 15 residues in the CDR3.

The CDR3, as DNA: TGTGCCAGCAGCTTGGGCAACATTTGGGACTACCTAAGAGCAGATACGCAGTATTTT. Translation gives CASSLGNIWDYLRADTQYF. The chain recombines TRBV5-6 with TRBJ2-3; 7 bases are shared with TRBD2. This CDR3 has 19 amino acids. After removal of 0 bases from V and 4 bases from J, the junction contained 17 bases not matched to a gene. Per germline, CDR1 SGHDT and CDR2 YYEEEE.

J is TRBJ2-2 and V is TRBV15; D not resolved. The CDR3 is 12 amino acids. V shed 7 bases and J shed 5 bases, with 8 bases lying between them. Germline V lookup: CDR1 LNHNV, CDR2 YYDKDF (reference sequence). The CDR3 reads CATNVRTGELFF. CDR3 nucleotides: TGTGCCACCAATGTGCGGACCGGGGAGCTGTTTTTT.

In its sample, this clone was seen once. This rearrangement joins TRBV5-5 to TRBJ2-6; D might be TRBD2 (5 bases). CDR1 SGHKS and CDR2 YYEKEE come from the germline V gene (reference sequence). The CDR3 has 18 residues. Trimming pared 0 bases from V and 0 bases from J, leaving 13 bases between. As DNA, the CDR3 is TGTGCCAGCAGCTTGGGAGGGCTAACGGGCTCTGGGGCCAACGTCCTGACTTTC. Translated: CASSLGGLTGSGANVLTF.

The chain combines TRBV11-2 with TRBJ2-5; the match to TRBD2 covers 8 bases. The CDR3 totals 16 residues. Germline V gives CDR1 SGHAT, CDR2 FQNNGV. V was pared by 1 base and J by 4 bases, with 8 bases of the junction left unmatched. The DNA for the CDR3 is TGTGCCAGCAGCTTAGGCCGGTTCAGCGGGAGAGAGACCCAGTACTTC. Protein: CASSLGRFSGRETQYF.

The J gene is TRBJ2-1, the V gene TRBV5-1; tentative D call: TRBD1 (6 bases). The germline V and J ends were trimmed by 5 bases and 1 base, with 13 bases remaining between them. Looked up from germline, CDR1 is SGHRS and CDR2 is YFSETQ. The CDR3 spans 15 residues. CDR3 DNA sequence: TGCGCCAGCAGGGTCCAGGGGTCGTCCTACAATGAGCAGTTCTTC. Translated, it gives CASRVQGSSYNEQFF.

This chain connects TRBV18 to TRBJ1-6; 7 bases are shared with TRBD1. The trim removed 4 bases at V and 7 bases at J, leaving 1 base unmatched. Germline assignment: CDR1 KGHSH and CDR2 LQKENI. The CDR3 has 13 amino acids. As DNA, the CDR3 is TGTGCCAGCTCACTGGACAGGAATTCACCCCTCCACTTT. It is translated as CASSLDRNSPLHF.

This clone occurred many times. The chain combines TRBV2 with TRBJ2-7; TRBD2 matches at 7 bases. The CDR3 extends over 14 amino acids. Germline lookup yields CDR1 SNHLY and CDR2 FYNNEI. The V segment lost 4 bases and the J segment 6 bases; nucleotides outside the gene matches: 9. CDR3 in amino acids: CASSGASGVSEQYF. DNA of the CDR3: TGTGCCAGCAGTGGGGCCAGCGGGGTTTCCGAGCAGTACTTC. Combining the CDR3 with reference TRBV2 and TRBJ2-7 gives the whole variable domain EPEVTQTPSHQVTQMGQEVILRCVPISNHLYFYWYRQILGQKVEFLVSFYNNEISEKSEIFDDQFSVERPDGSNFTLKIRSTKLEDSAMYFCASSGASGVSEQYFGPGTRLTVT.